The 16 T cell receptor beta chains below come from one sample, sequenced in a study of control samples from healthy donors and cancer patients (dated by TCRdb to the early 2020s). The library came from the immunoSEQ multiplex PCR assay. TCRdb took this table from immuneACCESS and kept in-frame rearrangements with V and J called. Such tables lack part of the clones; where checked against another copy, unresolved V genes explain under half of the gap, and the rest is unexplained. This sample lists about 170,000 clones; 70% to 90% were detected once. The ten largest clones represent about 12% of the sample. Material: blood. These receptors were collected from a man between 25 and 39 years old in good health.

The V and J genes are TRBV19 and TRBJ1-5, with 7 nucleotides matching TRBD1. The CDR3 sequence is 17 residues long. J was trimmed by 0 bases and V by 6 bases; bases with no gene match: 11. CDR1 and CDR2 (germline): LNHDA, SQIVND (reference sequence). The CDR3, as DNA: TGTGCCAGTAGGGGAAAGGGCTGGGACAGTAGCAATCAGCCCCAGCATTTT. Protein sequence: CASRGKGWDSSNQPQHF.

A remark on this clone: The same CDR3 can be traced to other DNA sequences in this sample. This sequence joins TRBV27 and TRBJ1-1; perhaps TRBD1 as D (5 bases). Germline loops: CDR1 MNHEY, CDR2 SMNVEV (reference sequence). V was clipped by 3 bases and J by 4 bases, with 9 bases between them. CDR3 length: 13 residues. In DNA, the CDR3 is TGTGCCAGCAGTTTTGGGGGGGGCACTGAAGCTTTCTTT. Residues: CASSFGGGTEAFF.

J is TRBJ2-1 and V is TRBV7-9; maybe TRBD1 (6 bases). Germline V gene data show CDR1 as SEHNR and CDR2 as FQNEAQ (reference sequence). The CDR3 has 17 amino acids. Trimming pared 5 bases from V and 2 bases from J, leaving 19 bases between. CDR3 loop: CASSPGGRGVAYNEQFF. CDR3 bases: TGTGCCAGCAGCCCTGGGGGCCGTGGCGTCGCCTACAATGAGCAGTTCTTC.

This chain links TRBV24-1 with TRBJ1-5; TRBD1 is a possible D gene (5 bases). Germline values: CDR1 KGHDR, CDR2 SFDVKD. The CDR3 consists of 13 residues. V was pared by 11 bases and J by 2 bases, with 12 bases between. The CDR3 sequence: CAIGTFGNQPQHF. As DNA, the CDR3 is TGTGCCATAGGGACGTTCGGCAATCAGCCCCAGCATTTT.

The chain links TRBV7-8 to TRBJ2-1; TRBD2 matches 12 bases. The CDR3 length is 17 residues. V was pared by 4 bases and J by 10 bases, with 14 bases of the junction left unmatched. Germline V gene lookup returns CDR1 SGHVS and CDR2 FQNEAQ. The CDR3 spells CASSSLPSGRAFFEQFF. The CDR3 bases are TGTGCCAGCAGCTCGCTCCCTAGCGGGAGGGCCTTCTTCGAGCAGTTCTTC.

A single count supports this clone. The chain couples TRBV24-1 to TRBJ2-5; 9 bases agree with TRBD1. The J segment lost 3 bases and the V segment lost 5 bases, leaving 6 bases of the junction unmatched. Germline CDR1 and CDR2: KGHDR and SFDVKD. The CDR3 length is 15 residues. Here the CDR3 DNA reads TGTGCCACCAGTGCCGGGACAGGGCCCAAAGAGACCCAGTACTTC. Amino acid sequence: CATSAGTGPKETQYF.

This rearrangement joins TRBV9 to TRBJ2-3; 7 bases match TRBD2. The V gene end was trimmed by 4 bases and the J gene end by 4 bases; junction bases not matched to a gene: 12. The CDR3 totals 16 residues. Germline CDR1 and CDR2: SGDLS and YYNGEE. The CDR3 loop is CASSPILGGVADTQYF. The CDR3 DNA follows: TGTGCCAGCAGCCCCATTTTGGGGGGGGTGGCAGATACGCAGTATTTT.

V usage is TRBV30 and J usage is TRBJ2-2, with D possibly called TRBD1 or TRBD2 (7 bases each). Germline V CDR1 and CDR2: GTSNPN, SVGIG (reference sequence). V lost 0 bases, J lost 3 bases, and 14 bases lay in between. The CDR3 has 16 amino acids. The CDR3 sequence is CAWSVQRDSYTGELFF. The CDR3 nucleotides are TGTGCCTGGAGTGTACAGCGGGACAGCTACACCGGGGAGCTGTTTTTT.

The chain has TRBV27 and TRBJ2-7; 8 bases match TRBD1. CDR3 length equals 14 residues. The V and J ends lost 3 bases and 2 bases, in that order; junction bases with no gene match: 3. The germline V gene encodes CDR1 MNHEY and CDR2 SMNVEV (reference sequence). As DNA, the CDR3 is TGTGCCAGCAGTTTTCGGACAGGGCCCTACGAGCAGTACTTC. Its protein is CASSFRTGPYEQYF.

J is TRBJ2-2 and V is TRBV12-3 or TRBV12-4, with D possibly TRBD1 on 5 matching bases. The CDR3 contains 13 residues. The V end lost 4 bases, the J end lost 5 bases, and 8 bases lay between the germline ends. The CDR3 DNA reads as TGTGCCAGCAGTTCCAGACAGACCGGGGAGCTGTTTTTT. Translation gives CASSSRQTGELFF.

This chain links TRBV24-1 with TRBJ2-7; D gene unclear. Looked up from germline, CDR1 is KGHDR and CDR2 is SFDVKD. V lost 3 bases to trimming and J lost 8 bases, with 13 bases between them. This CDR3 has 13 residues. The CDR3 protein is CATSDPNLLQQYF. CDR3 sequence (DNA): TGTGCCACCAGTGATCCGAACTTACTCCAGCAGTACTTC.

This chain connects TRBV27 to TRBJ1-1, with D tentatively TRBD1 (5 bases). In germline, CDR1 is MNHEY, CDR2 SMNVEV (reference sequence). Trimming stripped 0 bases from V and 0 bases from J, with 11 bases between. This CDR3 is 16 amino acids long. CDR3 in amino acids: CASSLSPGRMNTEAFF. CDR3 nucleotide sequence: TGTGCCAGCAGTTTATCGCCAGGGCGTATGAACACTGAAGCTTTCTTT.

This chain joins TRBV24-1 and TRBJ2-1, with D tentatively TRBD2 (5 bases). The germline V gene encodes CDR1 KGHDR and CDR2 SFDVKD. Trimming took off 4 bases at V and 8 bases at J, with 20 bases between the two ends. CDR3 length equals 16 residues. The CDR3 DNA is TGTGCCACCAGTGACCCCGGGCGGGTATTCCACGATGAGCAGTTCTTC. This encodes CATSDPGRVFHDEQFF.

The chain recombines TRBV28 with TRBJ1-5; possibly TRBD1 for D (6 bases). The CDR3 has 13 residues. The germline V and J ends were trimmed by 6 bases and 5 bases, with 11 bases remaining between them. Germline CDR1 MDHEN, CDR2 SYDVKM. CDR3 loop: CASRTGPDQPQHF. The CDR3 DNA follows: TGTGCCAGCAGAACAGGGCCCGATCAGCCCCAGCATTTT.

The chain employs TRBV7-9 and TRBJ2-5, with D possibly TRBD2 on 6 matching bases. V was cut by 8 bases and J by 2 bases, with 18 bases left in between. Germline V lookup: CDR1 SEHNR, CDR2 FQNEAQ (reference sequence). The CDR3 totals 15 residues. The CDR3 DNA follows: TGTGCCAGCCGCCAGAGGTTAGCGGAGCAAGAGACCCAGTACTTC. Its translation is CASRQRLAEQETQYF. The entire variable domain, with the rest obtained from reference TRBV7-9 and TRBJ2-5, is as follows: DTGVSQNPRHKITKRGQNVTFRCDPISEHNRLYWYRQTLGQGPEFLTYFQNEAQLEKSRLLSDRFSAERPKGSFSTLEIQRTEQGDSAMYLCASRQRLAEQETQYFGPGTRLLVL.

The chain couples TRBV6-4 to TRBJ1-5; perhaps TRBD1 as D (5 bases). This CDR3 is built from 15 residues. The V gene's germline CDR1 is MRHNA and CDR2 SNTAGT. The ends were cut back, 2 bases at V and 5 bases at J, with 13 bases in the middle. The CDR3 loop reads CASSDGGEKDQPQHF. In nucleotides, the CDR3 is TGTGCCAGCAGTGACGGGGGGGAAAAGGATCAGCCCCAGCATTTT.